This is a list of T cell receptor beta chains from one sample in a study of blood T cell repertoires in COVID-19. Repertoires were generated with immunoSEQ multiplex PCR, while TCRdb's copy carries only in-frame clones and drops some. Among about 170,000 clones listed, around 82% were seen once. The specimen was peripheral blood. The receptors derive from a man in his sixties who had recovered from COVID-19. Each CDR3 is given without its conserved first and last residue. The order of the fields is J gene, V gene, clone size, CDR3 length, CDR3 protein. Clone size is not always given. Where it is, it says once, few, many or a class for expanded clones.

>TRBJ2-1|TRBV19|-|11
ASKPGGRNEQF
>TRBJ2-7|TRBV3-1/TRBV3-2|-|13
ASSQWAGGPYEQY
>TRBJ2-5|TRBV19|-|13
ASSIGTSKQETQY
>TRBJ1-1|TRBV7-2|-|10
ASTPGQTEAF
>TRBJ1-1|TRBV7-2|-|13
ASSLNTALNTEAF
>TRBJ1-2|TRBV30|-|11
AWQSVPTGGYT
>TRBJ2-4|TRBV27|-|11
ASSRQAKNIQY
>TRBJ2-5|TRBV29-1|-|13
SVGKGQGVQETQY
>TRBJ2-1|TRBV7-6|-|15
ASSLANWQGGYNEQF
>TRBJ2-7|TRBV2|-|14
ASSESSWGQGSEQY
>TRBJ1-4|TRBV6-5|once|12
ASSRAGNNEKLF
>TRBJ1-2|TRBV6-6|-|11
ASSLDRGKGYT
>TRBJ2-5|TRBV29-1|-|14
SVPGLSGTGEETQY
>TRBJ2-5|TRBV5-5|-|12
ASSRGPLGETQY
>TRBJ1-4|TRBV5-1|-|16
ASSSTQRQSATNEKLF
>TRBJ2-1|TRBV6-1|-|13
ASSERWQGYNEQF
>TRBJ1-5|TRBV19|once|12
ASSGTGANQPQH
>TRBJ2-5|TRBV29-1|-|12
SVVGGGGQETQY
>TRBJ1-3|TRBV30|-|11
AWSGTEGNTIY
>TRBJ1-1|TRBV19|-|13
ASSTWGGLNTEAF
>TRBJ2-2|TRBV5-1|-|16
ASSLAGGPGQGTGELF
>TRBJ2-3|TRBV7-2|-|14
ASSMALAGGPDTQY
>TRBJ1-2|TRBV24-1|-|13
ATSDPGTGSGGYT